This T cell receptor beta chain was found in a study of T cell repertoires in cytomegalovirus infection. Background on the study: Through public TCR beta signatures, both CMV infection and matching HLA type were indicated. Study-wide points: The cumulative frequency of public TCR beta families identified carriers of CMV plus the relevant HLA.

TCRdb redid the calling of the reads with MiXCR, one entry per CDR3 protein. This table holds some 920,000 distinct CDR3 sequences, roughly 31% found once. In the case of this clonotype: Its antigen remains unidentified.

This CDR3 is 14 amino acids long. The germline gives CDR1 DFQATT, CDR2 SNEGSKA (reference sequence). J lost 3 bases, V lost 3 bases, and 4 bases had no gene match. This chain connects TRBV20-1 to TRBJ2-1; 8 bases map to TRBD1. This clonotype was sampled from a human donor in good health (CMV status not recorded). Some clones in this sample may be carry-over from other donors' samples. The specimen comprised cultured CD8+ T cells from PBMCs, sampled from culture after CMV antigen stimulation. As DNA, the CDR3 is TGCAGTGCTAGGGCAGGGGGCGTCTACAATGAGCAGTTCTTC. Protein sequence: CSARAGGVYNEQFF.